These T cell receptor beta chains were read from a single sample in a study of blood T cell repertoires in COVID-19. The method was immunoSEQ multiplex PCR; TCRdb's version includes in-frame clones alone and lacks a portion of them. The table includes 80,000 or so clones, 80% to 90% detected once. The sequencing sample was made of peripheral blood. The receptors shown here come from a woman of 80 years or more with acute or convalescent COVID-19. Each CDR3 is given with its conserved first and last residue. The D gene is left open where the match is weak. Only part of the rows carry a size: once, few, many, or a class if the clone is expanded.

abundance	v_gene	d_gene	j_gene	CDR3nt	CDR3aa
.	TRBV7-9	.	TRBJ1-5	TGTGCCAGCAGCCCTACGAGAGAGAATCAGCCCCAGCATTTT	CASSPTRENQPQHF
.	TRBV11-3	TRBD2	TRBJ2-3	TGTGCCAGCAGCTCTAGCGGGGGGGGCACAGATACGCAGTATTTT	CASSSSGGGTDTQYF
.	TRBV7-9	.	TRBJ1-6	TGTGCCAGCAGCTTAGAGGGGCATTCACCCCTCCACTTT	CASSLEGHSPLHF
.	TRBV2	.	TRBJ2-3	TGTGCCAGCAGTAGTACAGGGAACCCCCCAGATACGCAGTATTTT	CASSSTGNPPDTQYF
.	TRBV6-2/TRBV6-3	TRBD1	TRBJ2-4	TGTGCCAGCAGTTACTCGCCCACCGGGACAGTAGCCAAAAACATTCAGTACTTC	CASSYSPTGTVAKNIQYF
.	TRBV5-6	TRBD2	TRBJ2-3	TGTGCCAGCAGCTGGGGACTAGCGGGCCCCGCTCGGATCACAGATACGCAGTATTTT	CASSWGLAGPARITDTQYF
.	TRBV2	.	TRBJ2-7	TGTGCCAGCAGTGAACAGGGGAGTCACTACGAGCAGTACTTC	CASSEQGSHYEQYF
.	TRBV27	.	TRBJ1-6	TGTGCCAGCAGTAAGACCAGGGCCATTAATTCACCCCTCCACTTT	CASSKTRAINSPLHF
.	TRBV4-3	.	TRBJ1-5	TGCGCCAGCAGCCAGGGAGGGCGGGGCAATCAGCCCCAGCATTTT	CASSQGGRGNQPQHF
.	TRBV21-1	.	TRBJ1-1	TGTGCCAGCAGTTACATGAACACTGAAGCTTTCTTT	CASSYMNTEAFF
.	TRBV6-5	.	TRBJ1-5	TGTGCCAGCAGGGACAGCAACTATCAGCCGCAGCATTTT	CASRDSNYQPQHF
.	TRBV19	TRBD1	TRBJ2-7	TGTGCCAGTAGTGTGGGACAGTTCTCCTACGAGCAGTACTTC	CASSVGQFSYEQYF
once	TRBV9	TRBD1	TRBJ1-1	TGTGCCAGCAGCCCGGGACAGAGGAACACTGAAGCTTTCTTT	CASSPGQRNTEAFF
.	TRBV6-1	TRBD2	TRBJ2-1	TGTGCCAGCAGTGACCCGGGACTACCCAATGAGCAGTTCTTC	CASSDPGLPNEQFF
.	TRBV15	.	TRBJ1-5	TGTGCCACCACCTCGGAGCGTATTGGAGGTCAGCCCCAGCATTTT	CATTSERIGGQPQHF
.	TRBV7-9	.	TRBJ1-6	TGTGCCAGCAGCCCTTTCCGGGGAACAGGGAAGTTATCACCCCTCCACTTT	CASSPFRGTGKLSPLHF
.	TRBV19	TRBD1	TRBJ2-2	TGTGCCAGCGAGCTGGGACAGACGAACACCGGGGAGCTGTTTTTT	CASELGQTNTGELFF
.	TRBV12-3/TRBV12-4	.	TRBJ1-5	TGTGCCAGCACTAAATCCTCGAATCAGCCCCAGCATTTT	CASTKSSNQPQHF
few	TRBV15	TRBD1	TRBJ1-2	TGTGCCACCAGCAGAGATCGGACAGGCTCTAACTATGGCTACACCTTC	CATSRDRTGSNYGYTF
.	TRBV18	.	TRBJ1-5	TGTGCCAGCTCACCTTCCGCCAACAGGGCTAGCAATCAGCCCCAGCATTTT	CASSPSANRASNQPQHF
.	TRBV12-3/TRBV12-4	TRBD1	TRBJ1-5	TGTGCCAGCACTAAGGGACAGGCAACGACCCAGCATTTT	CASTKGQATTQHF
.	TRBV30	.	TRBJ1-5	TGTGCCTGGAGTGTACAGGGCAGGGACAGCAATCAGCCCCAGCATTTT	CAWSVQGRDSNQPQHF
.	TRBV19	TRBD1	TRBJ1-1	TGTGCCAGTACCCCGGGGACAGCGAACACTGAAGCTTTCTTT	CASTPGTANTEAFF
.	TRBV28	TRBD2	TRBJ2-5	TGTGCCAGCAGTCTTGGACTAGCGGGGGGGCAAGAGACCCAGTACTTC	CASSLGLAGGQETQYF
.	TRBV4-2	.	TRBJ1-2	TGTGCCAGCAGCCGGGAGGAAGGGGAATACTACACCTTC	CASSREEGEYYTF
few	TRBV19	TRBD1	TRBJ1-1	TGTGCCAGTAGTTTAACCGGGACAGCGAACACTGAAGCTTTCTTT	CASSLTGTANTEAFF
.	TRBV7-3	TRBD1	TRBJ1-2	TGTGCCAGCAGCGAACAGGGGGCAATCGGTGGCTACACCTTC	CASSEQGAIGGYTF
.	TRBV2	.	TRBJ1-6	TGTGCCAGCATCGACGCCCCGCAGGGGCCCGGCTCACCCCTCCACTTT	CASIDAPQGPGSPLHF
.	TRBV9	TRBD1	TRBJ1-4	TGTGCCAGCAGCGGGACAGGGAATGAAAAACTGTTTTTT	CASSGTGNEKLFF
.	TRBV4-2	TRBD2	TRBJ2-2	TGTGCCAGCAGCCAGCTAGCGGGGGTTAACACCGGGGAGCTGTTTTTT	CASSQLAGVNTGELFF
.	TRBV9	.	TRBJ2-3	TGTGCCAGCAGTAAACCCCCGGGACTGAACACAGATACGCAGTATTTT	CASSKPPGLNTDTQYF
.	TRBV7-9	.	TRBJ1-4	TGTGCCAGCAGCTTATGGGCAGTGATACGCACTAATGAAAAACTGTTTTTT	CASSLWAVIRTNEKLFF
.	TRBV2	.	TRBJ2-2	TGTGCCAGCAGCCCTTCCAACCCTCAGGGGCCCGGGGAGCTGTTTTTT	CASSPSNPQGPGELFF
.	TRBV19	.	TRBJ2-3	TGTGCCAGTAGTACAGGGGTCACAGATACGCAGTATTTT	CASSTGVTDTQYF
.	TRBV2	.	TRBJ1-2	TGTGCCAGCGCGGGAGTCAGCGATAACTATGGCTACACCTTC	CASAGVSDNYGYTF
.	TRBV11-2	TRBD2	TRBJ2-1	TGTGCCAGCAGCCGGACTAGCGGGGGGAACAATGAGCAGTTCTTC	CASSRTSGGNNEQFF
.	TRBV27	.	TRBJ1-2	TGTGCCAGCAGTTTAGGTCCAGCTAACTATGGCTACACCTTC	CASSLGPANYGYTF
.	TRBV19	.	TRBJ2-1	TGTGCCAGTAGTATAGGAAGGGGAAAGGATGAGCAGTTCTTC	CASSIGRGKDEQFF
.	TRBV20-1	TRBD2	TRBJ2-1	TGCAGTGCTAGTCGGGGGGTCGGTGAGCAGTTCTTC	CSASRGVGEQFF
.	TRBV7-8	TRBD1	TRBJ1-2	TGTGCCAGCAGCCAGGCGGGACAGGGTATTTCCTATGGCTACACCTTC	CASSQAGQGISYGYTF
.	TRBV6-6	.	TRBJ2-7	TGTGCCAGCAGTTCCCCGGCCGCGTTTGGGAGCCGCGAGCAGTACTTC	CASSSPAAFGSREQYF